These 24 T cell receptor beta chains were sequenced from one sample in a study of cytomegalovirus exposure and HLA in healthy donors. The PCR ran on 60 Vbeta and 13 Jbeta primers. Generated by immunoSEQ multiplex PCR, the TCRdb table keeps only in-frame clones and is missing some. The data show some 100,000 clones, around 83% seen once. Sequenced sample: PBMCs. All receptors come from a woman aged 18-29 years in good health and CMV-seronegative.

This sequence joins TRBV11-2 and TRBJ2-1, with 9 bases fitting TRBD1. Trimming cost V 6 bases and J 5 bases; bases outside gene matches: 11. Germline-derived CDR1 and CDR2 are SGHAT and FQNNGV. The CDR3 runs to 16 residues. CDR3 nucleotides: TGTGCCAGCAGTCAGGCCGGGACAGGGAAGCACAATGAGCAGTTCTTC. Translating gives CASSQAGTGKHNEQFF.

Notes on this clone: The junction departs from the called germline gene at one end, perhaps through a read error. The chain carries TRBV7-9 and TRBJ2-7; D may be TRBD2 (5 bases). Per the germline V gene, CDR1 is SEHNR and CDR2 is FQNEAQ (reference sequence). CDR3 length: 13 amino acids. The CDR3 nucleotides are TGTTCCAGCAGCGGCCAACAACCCTACGAGCAGTACTTC. This codes for CSSSGQQPYEQYF.

This chain connects TRBV11-3 to TRBJ2-5; 8 nucleotides align to TRBD1. The CDR3 runs 13 residues. Trimming at V came to 5 bases and at J to 2 bases, leaving 1 base not matched to a gene. Germline V lookup: CDR1 SGHNT, CDR2 YENEEA. CDR3: CASSNRGQETQYF. CDR3 bases: TGTGCCAGCAGCAACAGGGGGCAAGAGACCCAGTACTTC.

The genes are TRBV19 and TRBJ1-3, with TRBD1 identical over 8 bases. The CDR3 has 16 residues. V was pared by 5 bases and J by 0 bases, with 6 bases of the junction left unmatched. Germline CDR1 is LNHDA and CDR2 is SQIVND (reference sequence). In nucleotides, the CDR3 is TGTGCCAGTAGTGCGTCAACAGGGGGCTCTGGAAACACCATATATTTT. Protein sequence: CASSASTGGSGNTIYF.

This chain joins TRBV7-7 and TRBJ2-5; D is ambiguous. The CDR3 contains 13 residues. Germline V gene lookup returns CDR1 SSHAT and CDR2 FNYEAQ (reference sequence). Trimming cost V 5 bases and J 0 bases, with 7 bases left between them. The CDR3, as DNA: TGTGCCAGCAGCCTACCGTACCAAGAGACCCAGTACTTC. Protein: CASSLPYQETQYF.

V and J are TRBV6-1 and TRBJ2-5, with D maybe TRBD2 (6 bases). This CDR3 contains 12 residues. V lost 6 bases and J lost 5, with 10 bases in between. CDR1 and CDR2 (germline): MNHNS, SASEGT. The CDR3 protein is CASRPAGETQYF. CDR3 bases: TGTGCCAGCAGGCCGGCGGGGGAGACCCAGTACTTC.

V gene TRBV13 combines with J gene TRBJ2-2; 9 nucleotides line up with TRBD1. This CDR3 region has 16 residues. Looked up from germline, CDR1 is PRHDT and CDR2 is FYEKMQ (reference sequence). V trimming: 5 bases; J trimming: 6 bases; junction bases outside the gene matches: 10. The CDR3 region is CASSLETGGRAGELFF. CDR3 in DNA: TGTGCCAGCAGCCTTGAGACAGGGGGAAGGGCCGGGGAGCTGTTTTTT.

The rearrangement joins TRBV19 to TRBJ2-1, with D tentatively TRBD2 (5 bases). CDR1 is LNHDA, CDR2 SQIVND, per germline (reference sequence). Trimming stripped 6 bases from V and 6 bases from J, with 15 bases between. The CDR3 contains 14 residues. The DNA for the CDR3 is TGTGCCAGTAGCCTCCGGGTCGCGGGCAATGAGCAGTTCTTC. As protein: CASSLRVAGNEQFF.

The chain joins TRBV19 to TRBJ2-2, with D tentatively TRBD1 (6 bases). The V end lost 2 bases, the J end lost 4 bases, and 26 bases lay between the germline ends. Germline V CDR1 and CDR2: LNHDA, SQIVND (reference sequence). This CDR3 is 20 amino acids long. The DNA of the CDR3 is TGTGCCAGTAGTATAAGGTTGGGGGACACACTACCAGGTAGCACCGGGGAGCTGTTTTTT. The encoded protein is CASSIRLGDTLPGSTGELFF. Together with reference TRBV19 and TRBJ2-2, the CDR3 gives the full variable domain: DGGITQSPKYLFRKEGQNVTLSCEQNLNHDAMYWYRQDPGQGLRLIYYSQIVNDFQKGDIAEGYSVSREKKESFPLTVTSAQKNPTAFYLCASSIRLGDTLPGSTGELFFGEGSRLTVL.

This clone showed up just a few times. The chain's CDR3 is CASTFPDRGGEKLFF. As DNA, the CDR3 is TGTGCCAGCACCTTCCCGGACAGGGGAGGAGAAAAACTGTTTTTT. The rearrangement links TRBV5-5 to TRBJ1-4; TRBD1 matches 9 bases. Losses at the gene ends were 6 bases for V and 8 bases for J; bases not matched to a gene: 11. This CDR3 comprises 15 residues. CDR1 is SGHKS, CDR2 YYEKEE, per germline (reference sequence).

The chain has TRBV28 and TRBJ1-2; D possibly corresponds to TRBD1 (5 bases). The V end lost 5 bases, the J end lost 7 bases, and 11 bases lay between the germline ends. The germline CDR1 and CDR2 sequences are MDHEN and SYDVKM. This CDR3 has 12 residues. CDR3 sequence reads: CASSAGNRGYTF. CDR3 bases: TGTGCCAGCAGTGCAGGGAACCGTGGCTACACCTTC.

A few counts support this clone. V and J are TRBV4-2 and TRBJ2-7, with 9 bases fitting TRBD1. The CDR3 is 15 amino acids. J was trimmed by 6 bases and V by 2 bases; bases with no gene match: 8. Germline V lookup: CDR1 LGHNA, CDR2 YNFKEQ. This chain's CDR3 is CASSQMDRGGSEQYF. CDR3 DNA sequence: TGTGCCAGCAGCCAAATGGACAGGGGTGGTTCCGAGCAGTACTTC.

The chain's CDR3 is CASSRKRREGRNEQFF. DNA for the CDR3: TGTGCCAGCAGCCGAAAACGGCGGGAGGGGAGGAATGAGCAGTTCTTC. The chain uses TRBV7-9 and TRBJ2-1; 9 bases map to TRBD2. J lost 7 bases, V lost 5 bases, and 12 bases had no gene match. Germline CDR1 SEHNR, CDR2 FQNEAQ (reference sequence). This CDR3 spans 16 amino acids.

This clone was observed a few times. The chain carries TRBV5-1 and TRBJ2-7, with 8 bases that match TRBD1. V trimming: 4 bases; J trimming: 2 bases; junction bases outside the gene matches: 5. Germline V CDR1 and CDR2: SGHRS, YFSETQ. The CDR3 covers 14 residues. CDR3 nucleotides: TGCGCCAGCAGCCTGGGACAGGTTGCCTACGAGCAGTACTTC. Its protein product is CASSLGQVAYEQYF.

The CDR3 region is CASSLAGSPVGTQYF. The CDR3 coding sequence is TGTGCCAGCAGCTTAGCCGGGAGTCCAGTCGGTACGCAGTATTTT. This chain connects TRBV11-3 to TRBJ2-3, with D perhaps TRBD2 (6 bases). V was clipped by 1 base and J by 8 bases, with 16 bases between them. From germline, CDR1 is SGHNT and CDR2 YENEEA. The CDR3 loop spans 15 amino acids.

The J gene is TRBJ1-6, the V gene TRBV4-3; 7 bases line up with TRBD1. V lost 1 base, J lost 4 bases, and 13 bases stayed unmatched. There are 19 residues in the CDR3. Germline loops: CDR1 LGHNA, CDR2 YSLEER. CDR3 protein: CASSQVYETGIYYNSPLHF. CDR3 bases: TGCGCCAGCAGCCAAGTTTATGAGACAGGGATCTATTATAATTCACCCCTCCACTTT.

This chain uses TRBV2 with TRBJ2-7; tentatively, D is TRBD1 (6 bases). This CDR3 spans 15 amino acids. Germline V lookup: CDR1 SNHLY, CDR2 FYNNEI. Trimming cost V 5 bases and J 0 bases, with 14 bases left between them. The CDR3 is CASSFLGALSYEQYF. CDR3 DNA: TGTGCCAGCAGTTTCTTGGGGGCCCTCTCCTACGAGCAGTACTTC.

This clone was seen a single time. The V and J genes are TRBV4-3 and TRBJ1-4; unclear D gene. V was clipped by 0 bases and J by 8 bases, with 16 bases between them. Looked up from germline, CDR1 is LGHNA and CDR2 is YSLEER. This CDR3 is built from 16 residues. CDR3: CASSQDFSQRNEKLFF. In DNA, the CDR3 is TGCGCCAGCAGCCAAGATTTCAGTCAAAGAAACGAAAAACTGTTTTTT.

This clone was observed once. The rearrangement uses TRBV28 and TRBJ1-4; 8 positions match TRBD1. This CDR3 has 16 amino acids. J gave up 0 bases and V 10 bases, and 10 bases lay outside the gene matches. Per the germline V gene, CDR1 is MDHEN and CDR2 is SYDVKM. In DNA form, the CDR3 reads TGTGCCACCGAGGACAGGGAGACGGCAACTAATGAAAAACTGTTTTTT. Translation gives CATEDRETATNEKLFF.

The rearrangement links TRBV28 to TRBJ1-2, with D hard to call. The V gene's germline CDR1 is MDHEN and CDR2 SYDVKM. The CDR3 loop spans 11 amino acids. Trimming took off 3 bases at V and 5 bases at J, with 4 bases between the two ends. The DNA for the CDR3 is TGTGCCAGCAGTTTGAGTTATGGCTACACCTTC. Its translation: CASSLSYGYTF.

The genes are TRBV7-9 and TRBJ2-7; 7 nucleotides align to TRBD1. The CDR3 has 15 amino acids. The germline V gene encodes CDR1 SEHNR and CDR2 FQNEAQ (reference sequence). V lost 5 bases, J lost 4 bases, and 11 bases stayed unmatched. CDR3 nucleotides: TGTGCCAGCAGCCCGATTACGGGACAGCCGTACGAGCAGTACTTC. Its translation is CASSPITGQPYEQYF.

The V gene is TRBV2, the J gene TRBJ1-5; D is unresolved. Germline V gene sequence: CDR1 SNHLY, CDR2 FYNNEI. V lost 4 bases to trimming and J lost 7 bases, with 11 bases between them. The CDR3 is 13 amino acids. The CDR3 DNA reads TGTGCCAGCAGTGTGGAGGCTGGGCAGCCCCAGCATTTT. The encoded protein is CASSVEAGQPQHF.

The chain recombines TRBV7-3 with TRBJ2-7; 7 bases line up with TRBD2. CDR3 length: 15 amino acids. Germline-derived CDR1 and CDR2 are SGHTA and FQGTGA. Trimming took 5 bases from V and 0 from J; bases not matched to a gene: 7. The chain's CDR3 is CASSARGGGSYEQYF. In DNA form, the CDR3 reads TGTGCCAGCAGCGCCCGCGGCGGGGGCTCCTACGAGCAGTACTTC.

V is TRBV23-1 and J is TRBJ1-2, with D perhaps TRBD1 (6 bases). TRBV23-1 is treated as an ORF (open reading frame) with a function not yet certain. The V end lost 2 bases, the J end lost 1 base, and 8 bases lay between the germline ends. The CDR3 is 14 residues long. The CDR3 sequence is CASSQKGGNYGYTF. The CDR3 nucleotides are TGCGCCAGCAGTCAAAAAGGGGGTAACTATGGCTACACCTTC.